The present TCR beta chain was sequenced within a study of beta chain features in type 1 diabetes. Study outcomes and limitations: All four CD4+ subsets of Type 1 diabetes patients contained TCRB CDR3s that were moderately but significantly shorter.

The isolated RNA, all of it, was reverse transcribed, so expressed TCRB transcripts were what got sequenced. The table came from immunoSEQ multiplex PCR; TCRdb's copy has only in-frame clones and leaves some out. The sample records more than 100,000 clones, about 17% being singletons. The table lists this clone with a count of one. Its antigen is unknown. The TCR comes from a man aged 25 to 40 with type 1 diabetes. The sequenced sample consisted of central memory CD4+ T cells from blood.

This CDR3 is CASSILTGGANHEQYF. As DNA, the CDR3 is TGCGCCAGCAGCATACTTACAGGGGGCGCAAACCACGAGCAGTACTTC. The V gene is TRBV5-1, the J gene TRBJ2-7; TRBD1 matches 9 bases. The CDR3 totals 16 residues. Germline V gene sequence: CDR1 SGHRS, CDR2 YFSETQ. Trimming at V came to 4 bases and at J to 5 bases, leaving 13 bases not matched to a gene. Looking up the rest from reference TRBV5-1 and TRBJ2-7 gives the full variable domain: KAGVTQTPRYLIKTRGQQVTLSCSPISGHRSVSWYQQTPGQGLQFLFEYFSETQRNKGNFPGRFSGRQFSNSRSEMNVSTLELGDSALYLCASSILTGGANHEQYFGPGTRLTVT.